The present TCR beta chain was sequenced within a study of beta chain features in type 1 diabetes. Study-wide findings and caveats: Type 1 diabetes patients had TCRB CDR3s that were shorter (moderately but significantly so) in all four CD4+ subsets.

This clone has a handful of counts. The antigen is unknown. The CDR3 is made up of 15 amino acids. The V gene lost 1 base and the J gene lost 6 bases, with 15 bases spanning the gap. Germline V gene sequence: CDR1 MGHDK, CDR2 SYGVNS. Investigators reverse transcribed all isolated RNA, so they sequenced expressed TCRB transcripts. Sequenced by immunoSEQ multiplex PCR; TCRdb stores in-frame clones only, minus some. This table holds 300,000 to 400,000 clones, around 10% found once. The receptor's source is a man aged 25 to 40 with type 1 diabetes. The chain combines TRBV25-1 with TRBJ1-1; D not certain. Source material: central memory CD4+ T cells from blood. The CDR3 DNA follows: TGTGCCAGCAGTGAATCCCGACTACAGACCGCTGAAGCTTTCTTT. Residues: CASSESRLQTAEAFF. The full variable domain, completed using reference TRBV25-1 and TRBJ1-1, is EADIYQTPRYLVIGTGKKITLECSQTMGHDKMYWYQQDPGMELHLIHYSYGVNSTEKGDLSSESTVSRIRTEHFPLTLESARPSHTSQYLCASSESRLQTAEAFFGQGTRLTVV.